These 32 T cell receptor beta chains were sequenced from one sample in a study of T cell responses to AZD1222 COVID-19 vaccine. Some clones are missing from TCRdb's copy, which holds only in-frame ones; the method was immunoSEQ multiplex PCR. The sample has about 60,000 clones; 65% to 90% are singletons. The source was peripheral blood, collected 28 days after the second AZD1222 dose. The receptors originated from an adult who received the AZD1222 COVID-19 vaccine.

This clone was seen a few times. The CDR3 bases are TGTGCCAGCAGCTCCGAGACCGGCTCTGGGGCCAACGTCCTGACTTTC. Translating it yields CASSSETGSGANVLTF. The V call is TRBV5-4, the J call TRBJ2-6; D is unresolved. The CDR3 runs 16 residues. From germline, CDR1 is SGHNT and CDR2 YYREEE (reference sequence). V was cut by 3 bases and J by 0 bases, with 10 bases left in between.

The V call is TRBV7-2, the J call TRBJ2-2; D might be TRBD1 or TRBD2, each matching 5 bases. Germline CDR1 and CDR2: SGHTA and FQGNSA. Trimming stripped 5 bases from V and 4 bases from J, with 23 bases between. This CDR3 has 18 residues. DNA of the CDR3: TGTGCCAGCAGCCCTAGGACGATAGGGGAAAGCGGCACCGGGGAGCTGTTTTTT. It specifies CASSPRTIGESGTGELFF.

This chain connects TRBV28 to TRBJ1-2, with a possible D match to TRBD1 (6 bases). The CDR3 contains 14 residues. Per the germline V gene, CDR1 is MDHEN and CDR2 is SYDVKM. Trimming took 6 bases from V and 5 from J, leaving 16 bases between them. DNA of the CDR3: TGTGCCAGCAGATCACCACAGGGTCCATATGGCTACACCTTC. Residues: CASRSPQGPYGYTF.

CDR3 DNA sequence: TGTGCCAGCAGTTTAAGCTGGCATAGCACAGATACGCAGTATTTT. Translated, it gives CASSLSWHSTDTQYF. The V gene is TRBV27, the J gene TRBJ2-3; D not resolved. This CDR3 spans 15 amino acids. Germline lookup yields CDR1 MNHEY and CDR2 SMNVEV (reference sequence). Trimming stripped 2 bases from V and 0 bases from J, with 9 bases between.

J is TRBJ2-1 and V is TRBV5-1; possible D gene TRBD2, 5 bases. Germline assignment: CDR1 SGHRS and CDR2 YFSETQ. The CDR3 totals 13 residues. Trimming stripped 1 base from V and 6 bases from J, with 8 bases between. The CDR3 DNA sequence: TGCGCCAGCAGCTTGACTAGAGCCAATGAGCAGTTCTTC. Protein sequence: CASSLTRANEQFF.

The chain combines TRBV2 with TRBJ1-6, with a weak D call TRBD1 (5 bases). V was pared by 6 bases and J by 6 bases, with 18 bases between. The CDR3 runs 16 residues. The germline V gene encodes CDR1 SNHLY and CDR2 FYNNEI. The DNA for the CDR3 is TGTGCCAGCAGAATGGACCGGCCGGGACGTAATTCACCCCTCCACTTT. Protein product: CASRMDRPGRNSPLHF.

This clone was picked up one time. The chain uses TRBV6-5 and TRBJ2-1; 8 bases fit TRBD2. The CDR3 runs to 16 residues. Looked up from germline, CDR1 is MNHEY and CDR2 is SVGAGI. Unmatched junction bases numbered 5, after V lost 0 bases and J lost 4 bases. CDR3 sequence (DNA): TGTGCCAGCAGTTACTCTTTCGGGGGGGGATACAATGAGCAGTTCTTC. Translation: CASSYSFGGGYNEQFF.

This rearrangement joins TRBV21-1 to TRBJ2-1; no DNA check was done on the table's D call, TRBD1. TRBV21-1 is shown as a pseudogene. There are 17 residues in the CDR3. CDR3 residues: CASSRGLRDRGENEQFF. The CDR3 nucleotides read TGTGCCAGCAGCCGGGGGCTAAGGGACAGGGGTGAGAATGAGCAGTTCTTC.

The rearrangement joins TRBV7-2 to TRBJ2-4; tentatively, D is TRBD2 (5 bases). The germline V and J ends were trimmed by 0 bases and 7 bases, with 10 bases remaining between them. The CDR3 is made up of 14 amino acids. CDR1 SGHTA and CDR2 FQGNSA come from the germline V gene. This CDR3 is CASSLAFPGNIQYF. As DNA, the CDR3 is TGTGCCAGCAGCTTAGCGTTTCCGGGGAACATTCAGTACTTC.

The rearrangement uses TRBV6-5 and TRBJ1-2, with unresolved D. Looked up from germline, CDR1 is MNHEY and CDR2 is SVGAGI. The CDR3 contains 16 residues. Trimming took off 0 bases at V and 3 bases at J, with 14 bases between the two ends. CDR3 amino acids: CASSYSGLKEDYGYTF. DNA for the CDR3: TGTGCCAGCAGTTACTCAGGGCTAAAGGAGGACTATGGCTACACCTTC.

The chain recombines TRBV28 with TRBJ1-5; D gene ambiguous. V lost 6 bases to trimming and J lost 2 bases, with 14 bases between them. This CDR3 has 15 amino acids. The germline V gene has CDR1 MDHEN and CDR2 SYDVKM. CDR3 amino acids: CASSFVGKGNQPQHF. The CDR3 DNA reads as TGTGCCAGCAGCTTCGTCGGCAAGGGCAATCAGCCCCAGCATTTT.

Of note for this clone: The germline gene is not matched at one end of the junction; a read error may be the cause. V and J are TRBV7-8 and TRBJ2-6; maybe TRBD1 (6 bases). This CDR3 region has 17 residues. The germline gives CDR1 SGHVS, CDR2 FQNEAQ. CDR3 amino acids: CASSFPGQASWANVLTF. In nucleotides, the CDR3 is TGTGCCAGCAGCTTTCCGGGACAAGCCTCTTGGGCCAACGTCCTGACTTTC.

The chain combines TRBV14 with TRBJ2-1; 7 bases are a match to TRBD2. CDR1 SGHDN and CDR2 FVKESK come from the germline V gene. CDR3 length equals 16 residues. The ends lost 6 bases at V and 5 bases at J; junction bases unmatched: 13. CDR3 bases: TGTGCCAGCAGTAAAGGAAAGTGGGGGGGGAACAATGAGCAGTTCTTC. This sequence encodes CASSKGKWGGNNEQFF. The entire variable domain, with the rest obtained from reference TRBV14 and TRBJ2-1, is as follows: EAGVTQFPSHSVIEKGQTVTLRCDPISGHDNLYWYRRVMGKEIKFLLHFVKESKQDESGMPNNRFLAERTGGTYSTLKVQPAELEDSGVYFCASSKGKWGGNNEQFFGPGTRLTVL.

This chain joins TRBV19 and TRBJ2-7, with a tentative D call TRBD2 (6 bases). Trimming cost V 3 bases and J 4 bases, with 10 bases left between them. The CDR3 has 13 residues. Germline V gene data show CDR1 as LNHDA and CDR2 as SQIVND (reference sequence). The CDR3 region is CASSMEGGYEQYF. The DNA for the CDR3 is TGTGCCAGTAGTATGGAGGGAGGATACGAGCAGTACTTC.

The CDR3 coding sequence is TGCGCCAGCAGCTTGGAGAGGGATACGCAGTATTTT. Encoded protein: CASSLERDTQYF. The chain has TRBV5-1 and TRBJ2-3; D remains unclear. Germline V lookup: CDR1 SGHRS, CDR2 YFSETQ. The ends were cut back, 0 bases at V and 6 bases at J, with 5 bases in the middle. The CDR3 length is 12 residues.

The rearrangement joins TRBV6-1 to TRBJ1-1; D uncertain. Germline V gene data show CDR1 as MNHNS and CDR2 as SASEGT. The CDR3 spans 13 residues. The V gene lost 2 bases and the J gene lost 9 bases, with 13 bases spanning the gap. The CDR3 loop reads CASSEKWAAKAFF. The CDR3 DNA reads TGTGCCAGCAGTGAAAAATGGGCAGCCAAAGCTTTCTTT.

The chain uses TRBV29-1 and TRBJ2-5; the D gene could be TRBD1 or TRBD2 (5 bases each). CDR3 size: 11 residues. CDR1 SQVTM and CDR2 ANQGSEA come from the germline V gene. Written as DNA, the CDR3 is TGCAGTTACTCAGAGGGGGAGACCCAGTACTTC. Its translation is CSYSEGETQYF. The whole variable domain, filled in from reference TRBV29-1 and TRBJ2-5, reads SAVISQKPSRDICQRGTSLTIQCQVDSQVTMMFWYRQQPGQSLTLIATANQGSEATYESGFVIDKFPISRPNLTFSTLTVSNMSPEDSSIYLCSYSEGETQYFGPGTRLLVL.

The chain has TRBV18 and TRBJ2-1; D is ambiguous. V was pared by 3 bases and J by 0 bases, with 12 bases between. The germline CDR1 and CDR2 sequences are KGHSH and LQKENI. The CDR3 consists of 16 residues. The CDR3 DNA reads as TGTGCCAGCTCACCCGTCCGAGGTAGCTCCTACAATGAGCAGTTCTTC. As protein: CASSPVRGSSYNEQFF.

The rearrangement links TRBV19 to TRBJ2-2, with D unresolved. This CDR3 is 14 amino acids long. V dropped 4 bases and J dropped 1 base, with 7 bases sitting between them. Germline loops: CDR1 LNHDA, CDR2 SQIVND (reference sequence). The CDR3 sequence: CASSRSRNTGELFF. CDR3 DNA sequence: TGTGCCAGTAGTAGATCGAGGAACACCGGGGAGCTGTTTTTT.

The chain couples TRBV5-1 to TRBJ1-2; D is unresolved. CDR3 length equals 13 residues. Germline V gene sequence: CDR1 SGHRS, CDR2 YFSETQ. V was trimmed by 4 bases and J by 8 bases, leaving 15 bases between them. CDR3 sequence: CASSQTLDRGYTF. The DNA for the CDR3 is TGCGCCAGCAGCCAAACCCTCGACCGGGGCTACACCTTC.

The chain uses TRBV7-6 and TRBJ2-7; 10 bases line up with TRBD2. With 1 base clipped from V and 1 base from J, the junction kept 1 base outside the gene matches. The CDR3 runs 15 residues. Germline loops: CDR1 SGHVS, CDR2 FNYEAQ. CDR3 residues: CASSLERGGSYEQYF. The CDR3 bases are TGTGCCAGCAGCTTAGAGCGGGGGGGTTCCTACGAGCAGTACTTC.

The chain links TRBV24-1 to TRBJ2-1; 8 bases are shared with TRBD1. Per germline, CDR1 KGHDR and CDR2 SFDVKD. The junction had 14 bases not matched to a gene; V was cut back by 8 bases and J by 3 bases. The CDR3 is made up of 17 amino acids. DNA for the CDR3: TGTGCCACCAAGGTGGGAGACCGGACAGGGCTCTACAATGAGCAGTTCTTC. Translating it yields CATKVGDRTGLYNEQFF.

The chain is built from TRBV6-5 and TRBJ1-2; 9 nucleotides line up with TRBD1. Trimming removed 9 bases from V and 6 bases from J; junction bases left unmatched: 11. CDR3 length equals 14 residues. CDR1 MNHEY and CDR2 SVGAGI come from the germline V gene. The CDR3 region has the DNA TGTGCCAGTCACAAGGGACAGGGATCGGATGGCTACACCTTC. This codes for CASHKGQGSDGYTF.

V and J are TRBV11-2 and TRBJ2-3; no clear D gene. CDR3 length: 16 amino acids. Looked up from germline, CDR1 is SGHAT and CDR2 is FQNNGV. V lost 1 base and J 0 bases, leaving 11 bases between the germline ends. The CDR3 is CASSLVGSRSTDTQYF. The CDR3 coding sequence is TGTGCCAGCAGCTTAGTGGGAAGCCGAAGCACAGATACGCAGTATTTT.

This sequence joins TRBV5-4 and TRBJ2-1; 8 bases fit TRBD2. Unmatched junction bases numbered 7, after V lost 5 bases and J lost 9 bases. This CDR3 comprises 13 residues. Germline-derived CDR1 and CDR2 are SGHNT and YYREEE (reference sequence). The CDR3 here is CASRLGLAGEQFF. The DNA of the CDR3 is TGTGCCAGCAGACTAGGACTAGCCGGTGAGCAGTTCTTC.

Only a few counts were recorded for this clone. The chain is built from TRBV5-1 and TRBJ2-1; perhaps TRBD2 as D (6 bases). The CDR3 is 15 residues long. Trimming removed 3 bases from V and 9 bases from J, with 19 bases in between. CDR1 is SGHRS and CDR2 is YFSETQ in the germline V gene. The CDR3 region is CASSWGLRVEGEQFF. CDR3 DNA sequence: TGCGCCAGCAGCTGGGGACTCAGGGTGGAGGGTGAGCAGTTCTTC.

The CDR3, as DNA: TGTGCCAGTAGTATAGTCGGCCTAGAGACCCAGTACTTC. It translates to CASSIVGLETQYF. The chain carries TRBV19 and TRBJ2-5; no definite D call. CDR3 length: 13 amino acids. V dropped 1 base and J dropped 4 bases, with 7 bases sitting between them. Per the germline V gene, CDR1 is LNHDA and CDR2 is SQIVND (reference sequence).

This clone has only a few counts. V usage is TRBV5-8 and J usage is TRBJ1-5; perhaps TRBD1 as D (6 bases). CDR1 is SGHTS and CDR2 is YDEGEE in the germline V gene. The length of the CDR3 is 15 residues. The ends were cut back, 1 base at V and 2 bases at J, with 10 bases in the middle. CDR3 DNA sequence: TGTGCCAGCAGCTTGTATAAGGGGGGCAATCAGCCCCAGCATTTT. It encodes CASSLYKGGNQPQHF.

On this clone itself: One end of the junction fails to match germline, which may point to a read error. The chain recombines TRBV12-3 or TRBV12-4 with TRBJ2-3, with D uncertain. The CDR3 sequence is 11 residues long. The chain's CDR3 is CASSLKRRANF. Here the CDR3 DNA reads TGTGCCAGCAGTTTAAAGCGAAGGGCGAATTTT.

The chain employs TRBV9 and TRBJ2-1; 9 nucleotides line up with TRBD1. V dropped 4 bases and J dropped 4; count of bases not matched to a gene: 6. Germline V CDR1 and CDR2: SGDLS, YYNGEE. The CDR3 is 15 amino acids. CDR3 bases: TGTGCCAGCAGCCCTCGACAGGGGGGGTACAATGAGCAGTTCTTC. This codes for CASSPRQGGYNEQFF.

The rearrangement links TRBV7-9 to TRBJ2-1; D is undetermined. CDR1 and CDR2 (germline): SEHNR, FQNEAQ (reference sequence). The CDR3 is 11 residues long. V was shortened by 5 bases and J by 7 bases, with 6 bases between the two germline ends. The CDR3 is CASSPRNEQFF. CDR3 nucleotide sequence: TGTGCCAGCAGCCCCAGGAATGAGCAGTTCTTC.

This clone was seen a single time. The chain recombines TRBV15 with TRBJ2-7, with 8 bases aligning to TRBD1. The ends lost 3 bases at V and 4 bases at J; junction bases unmatched: 5. The CDR3 runs to 14 residues. The germline gives CDR1 LNHNV, CDR2 YYDKDF (reference sequence). CDR3 nucleotide sequence: TGTGCCACCAGCAGTGGACAGGGCGGTTACGAGCAGTACTTC. Translating it yields CATSSGQGGYEQYF. Drawing the rest from reference TRBV15 and TRBJ2-7, the complete variable domain is DAMVIQNPRYQVTQFGKPVTLSCSQTLNHNVMYWYQQKSSQAPKLLFHYYDKDFNNEADTPDNFQSRRPNTSFCFLDIRSPGLGDTAMYLCATSSGQGGYEQYFGPGTRLTVT.